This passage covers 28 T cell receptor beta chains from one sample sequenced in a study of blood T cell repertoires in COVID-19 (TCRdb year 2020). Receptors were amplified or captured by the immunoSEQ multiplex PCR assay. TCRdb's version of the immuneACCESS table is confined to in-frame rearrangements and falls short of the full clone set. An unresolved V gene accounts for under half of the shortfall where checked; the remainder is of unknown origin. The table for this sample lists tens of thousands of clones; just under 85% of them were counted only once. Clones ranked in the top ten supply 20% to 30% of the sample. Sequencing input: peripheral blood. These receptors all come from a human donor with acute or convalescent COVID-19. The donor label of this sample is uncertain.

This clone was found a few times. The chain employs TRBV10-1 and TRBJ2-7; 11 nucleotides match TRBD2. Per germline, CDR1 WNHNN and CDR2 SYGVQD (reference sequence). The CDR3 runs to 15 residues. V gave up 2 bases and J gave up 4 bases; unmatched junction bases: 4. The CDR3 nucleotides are TGCGCCAGCAGTGAGAGTCCTAGCGGGAGGTACGAGCAGTACTTC. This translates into CASSESPSGRYEQYF.

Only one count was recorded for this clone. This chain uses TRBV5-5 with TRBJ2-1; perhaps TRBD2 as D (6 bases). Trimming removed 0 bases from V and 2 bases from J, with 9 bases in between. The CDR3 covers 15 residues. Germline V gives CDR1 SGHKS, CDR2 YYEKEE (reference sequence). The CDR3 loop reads CASSLGGATYNEQFF. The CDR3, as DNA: TGTGCCAGCAGCTTGGGCGGGGCCACCTACAATGAGCAGTTCTTC.

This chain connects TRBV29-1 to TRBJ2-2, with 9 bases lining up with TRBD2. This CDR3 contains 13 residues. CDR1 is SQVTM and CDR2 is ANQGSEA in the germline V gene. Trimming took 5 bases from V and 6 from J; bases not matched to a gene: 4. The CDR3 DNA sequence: TGCAGCGTTAGCGGGAGGAGGGCCGGGGAGCTGTTTTTT. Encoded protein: CSVSGRRAGELFF.

The CDR3 DNA sequence: TGCGCCAGCAGCCTCAGGGGGTTTGAGCAGTTCTTC. Its translation: CASSLRGFEQFF. The V and J genes are TRBV4-3 and TRBJ2-1; 7 nucleotides agree with TRBD1. V shed 4 bases and J 9 bases; nucleotides not matched to a gene: 3. Germline values: CDR1 LGHNA, CDR2 YSLEER. The CDR3 totals 12 residues.

The CDR3 here is CAGEVQETQYF. The CDR3 nucleotides read TGTGCCGGGGAGGTCCAAGAGACCCAGTACTTC. The chain is built from TRBV2 and TRBJ2-5; D is possibly TRBD2 (6 bases). The germline V gene has CDR1 SNHLY and CDR2 FYNNEI. This CDR3 comprises 11 residues. V shed 11 bases and J shed 1 base, with 8 bases lying between them.

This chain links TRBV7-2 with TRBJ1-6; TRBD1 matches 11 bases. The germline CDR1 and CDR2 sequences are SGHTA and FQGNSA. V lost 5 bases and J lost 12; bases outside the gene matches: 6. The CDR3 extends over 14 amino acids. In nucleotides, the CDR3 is TGTGCCAGCAGCCTAGGACAGGGGGCTGTACCCCTCCACTTT. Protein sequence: CASSLGQGAVPLHF. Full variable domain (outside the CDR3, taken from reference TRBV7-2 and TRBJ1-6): GAGVSQSPSNKVTEKGKDVELRCDPISGHTALYWYRQSLGQGLEFLIYFQGNSAPDKSGLPSDRFSAERTGGSVSTLTIQRTQQEDSAVYLCASSLGQGAVPLHFGNGTRLTVT.

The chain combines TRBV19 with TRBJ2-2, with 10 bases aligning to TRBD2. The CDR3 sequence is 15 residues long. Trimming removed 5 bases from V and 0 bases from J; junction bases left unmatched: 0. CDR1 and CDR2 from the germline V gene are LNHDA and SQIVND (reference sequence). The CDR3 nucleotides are TGTGCCAGTAGTGGACTAGCGGCGAACACCGGGGAGCTGTTTTTT. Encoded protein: CASSGLAANTGELFF.

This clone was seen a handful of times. The CDR3 protein is CASSFRENLYEQYF. CDR3 nucleotide sequence: TGCGCCAGCAGCTTCCGGGAGAACTTATACGAGCAGTACTTC. The chain joins TRBV4-1 to TRBJ2-7; tentative D call: TRBD2 (6 bases). The CDR3 is made up of 14 amino acids. The germline gives CDR1 MGHRA, CDR2 YSYEKL. The V end was cut by 5 bases, the J end by 4 bases, with 15 bases between.

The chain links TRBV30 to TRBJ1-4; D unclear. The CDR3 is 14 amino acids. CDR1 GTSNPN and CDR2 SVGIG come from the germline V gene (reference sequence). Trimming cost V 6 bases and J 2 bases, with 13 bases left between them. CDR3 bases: TGTGCCTGCGGACCGACGGAGACTAATGAAAAACTGTTTTTT. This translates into CACGPTETNEKLFF. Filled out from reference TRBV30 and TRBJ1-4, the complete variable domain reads SQTIHQWPATLVQPVGSPLSLECTVEGTSNPNLYWYRQAAGRGLQLLFYSVGIGQISSEVPQNLSASRPQDRQFILSSKKLLLSDSGFYLCACGPTETNEKLFFGSGTQLSVL.

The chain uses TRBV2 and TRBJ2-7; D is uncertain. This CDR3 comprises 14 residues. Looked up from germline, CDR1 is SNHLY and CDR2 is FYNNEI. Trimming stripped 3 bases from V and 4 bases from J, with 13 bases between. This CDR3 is CASSDSPPVYEQYF. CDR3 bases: TGTGCCAGCAGTGACTCCCCCCCCGTTTACGAGCAGTACTTC.

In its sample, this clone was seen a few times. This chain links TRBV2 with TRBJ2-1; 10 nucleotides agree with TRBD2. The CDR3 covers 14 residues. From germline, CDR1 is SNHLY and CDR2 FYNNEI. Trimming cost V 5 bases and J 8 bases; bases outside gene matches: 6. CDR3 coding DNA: TGTGCCAGCAGTTCGGCTAGCGGGAGCTATGAGCAGTTCTTC. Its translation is CASSSASGSYEQFF.

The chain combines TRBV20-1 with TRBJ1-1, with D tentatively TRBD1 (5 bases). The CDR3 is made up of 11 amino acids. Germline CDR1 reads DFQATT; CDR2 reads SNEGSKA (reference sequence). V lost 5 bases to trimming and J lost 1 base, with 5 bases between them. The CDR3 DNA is TGCAGTGCTCAGGGGAACACTGAAGCTTTCTTT. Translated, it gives CSAQGNTEAFF.

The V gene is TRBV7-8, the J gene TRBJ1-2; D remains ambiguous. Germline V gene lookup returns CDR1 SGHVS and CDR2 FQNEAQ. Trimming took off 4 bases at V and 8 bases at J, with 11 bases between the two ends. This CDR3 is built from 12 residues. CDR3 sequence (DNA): TGTGCCAGCAGCTCAGACCTGAGGGGCTACACCTTC. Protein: CASSSDLRGYTF.

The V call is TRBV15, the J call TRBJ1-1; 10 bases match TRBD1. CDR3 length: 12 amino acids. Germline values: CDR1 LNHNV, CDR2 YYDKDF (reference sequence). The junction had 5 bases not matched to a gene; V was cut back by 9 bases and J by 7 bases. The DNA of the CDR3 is TGTGCCACGGGACAGGGGCGGATTGAAGCTTTCTTT. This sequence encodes CATGQGRIEAFF.

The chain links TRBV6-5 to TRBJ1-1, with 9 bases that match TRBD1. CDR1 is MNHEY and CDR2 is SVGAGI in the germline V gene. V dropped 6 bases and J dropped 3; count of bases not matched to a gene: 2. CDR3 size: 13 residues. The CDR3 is CASRQGAYTEAFF. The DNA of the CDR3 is TGTGCCAGCAGACAGGGGGCATACACTGAAGCTTTCTTT.

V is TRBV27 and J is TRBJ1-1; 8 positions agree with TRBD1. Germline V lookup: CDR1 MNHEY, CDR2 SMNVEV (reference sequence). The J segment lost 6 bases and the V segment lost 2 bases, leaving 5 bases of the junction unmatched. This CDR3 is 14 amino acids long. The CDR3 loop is CASSLRQGAAEAFF. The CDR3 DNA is TGTGCCAGCAGTTTAAGGCAGGGGGCGGCTGAAGCTTTCTTT.

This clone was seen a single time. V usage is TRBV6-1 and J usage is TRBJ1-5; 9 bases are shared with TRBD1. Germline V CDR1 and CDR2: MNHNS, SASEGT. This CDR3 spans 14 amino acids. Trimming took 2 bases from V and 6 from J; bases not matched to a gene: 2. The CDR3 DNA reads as TGTGCCAGCAGTGAAAGGACAGGGGCTCAGCCCCAGCATTTT. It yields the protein CASSERTGAQPQHF.

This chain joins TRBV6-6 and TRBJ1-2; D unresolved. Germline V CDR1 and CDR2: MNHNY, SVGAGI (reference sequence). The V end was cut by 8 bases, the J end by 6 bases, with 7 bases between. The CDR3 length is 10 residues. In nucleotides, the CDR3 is TGTGCCAGCGCACTTGATGGCTACACCTTC. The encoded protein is CASALDGYTF.

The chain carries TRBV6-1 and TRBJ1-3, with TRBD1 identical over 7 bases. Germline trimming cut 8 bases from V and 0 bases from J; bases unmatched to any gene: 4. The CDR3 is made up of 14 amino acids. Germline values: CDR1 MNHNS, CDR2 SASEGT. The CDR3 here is CASEGTDSGNTIYF. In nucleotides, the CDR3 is TGTGCCAGCGAAGGGACAGACTCTGGAAACACCATATATTTT.

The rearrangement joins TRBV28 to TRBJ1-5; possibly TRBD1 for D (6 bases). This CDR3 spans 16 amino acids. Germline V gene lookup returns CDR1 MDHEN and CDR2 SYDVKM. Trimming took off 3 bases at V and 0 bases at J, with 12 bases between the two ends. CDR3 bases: TGTGCCAGCAGTTTGTCAGGGGACAATAGCAATCAGCCCCAGCATTTT. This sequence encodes CASSLSGDNSNQPQHF.

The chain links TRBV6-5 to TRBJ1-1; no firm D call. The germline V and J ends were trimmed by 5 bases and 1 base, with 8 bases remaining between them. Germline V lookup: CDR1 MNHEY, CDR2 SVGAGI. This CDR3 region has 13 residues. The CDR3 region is CASSRSGNTEAFF. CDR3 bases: TGTGCCAGCAGTCGGTCAGGGAACACTGAAGCTTTCTTT.

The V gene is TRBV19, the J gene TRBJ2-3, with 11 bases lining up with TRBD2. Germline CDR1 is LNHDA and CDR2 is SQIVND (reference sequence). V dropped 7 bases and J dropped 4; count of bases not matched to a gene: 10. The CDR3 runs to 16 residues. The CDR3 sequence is CASTTSGRSHADTQYF. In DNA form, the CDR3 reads TGTGCCAGTACTACTAGCGGGAGATCACACGCAGATACGCAGTATTTT.

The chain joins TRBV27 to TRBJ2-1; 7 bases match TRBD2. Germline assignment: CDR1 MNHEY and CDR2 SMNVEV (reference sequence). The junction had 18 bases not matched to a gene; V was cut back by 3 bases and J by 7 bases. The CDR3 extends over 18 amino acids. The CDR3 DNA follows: TGTGCCAGCAGTTTCGCCCCGCTAGCGAACGGGGGGTGGAATGAGCAGTTCTTC. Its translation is CASSFAPLANGGWNEQFF.

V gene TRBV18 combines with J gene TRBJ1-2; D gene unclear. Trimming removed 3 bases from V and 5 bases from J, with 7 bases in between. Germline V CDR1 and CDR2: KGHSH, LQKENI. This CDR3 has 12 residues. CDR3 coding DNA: TGTGCCAGCTCACCCACCGGGTATGGCTACACCTTC. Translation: CASSPTGYGYTF.

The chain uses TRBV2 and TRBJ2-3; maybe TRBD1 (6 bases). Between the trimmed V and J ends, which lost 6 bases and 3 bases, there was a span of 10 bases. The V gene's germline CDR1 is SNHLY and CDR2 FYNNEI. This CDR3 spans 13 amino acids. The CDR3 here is CASRQGLTDTQYF. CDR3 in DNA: TGTGCCAGCAGGCAGGGGTTAACAGATACGCAGTATTTT.

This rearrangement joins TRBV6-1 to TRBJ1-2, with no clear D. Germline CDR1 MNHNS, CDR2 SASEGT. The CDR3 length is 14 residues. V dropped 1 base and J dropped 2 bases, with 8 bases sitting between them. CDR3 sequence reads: CASSEERLNYGYTF. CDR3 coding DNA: TGTGCCAGCAGTGAAGAGCGACTAAACTATGGCTACACCTTC.

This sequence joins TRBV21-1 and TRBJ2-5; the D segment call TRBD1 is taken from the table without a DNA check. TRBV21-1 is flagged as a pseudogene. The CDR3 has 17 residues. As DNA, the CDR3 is TGTGCCAGCAGCAAAGGACCTCTGGCAGGGGGCCAAGAGACCCAGTACTTC. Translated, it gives CASSKGPLAGGQETQYF.

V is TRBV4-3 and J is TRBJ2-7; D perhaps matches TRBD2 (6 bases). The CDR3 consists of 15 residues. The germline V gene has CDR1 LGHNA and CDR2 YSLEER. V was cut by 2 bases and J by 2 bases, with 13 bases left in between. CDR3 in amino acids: CASSQTGTGAYEQYF. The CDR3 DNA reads TGCGCCAGCAGCCAAACCGGGACGGGAGCCTACGAGCAGTACTTC.